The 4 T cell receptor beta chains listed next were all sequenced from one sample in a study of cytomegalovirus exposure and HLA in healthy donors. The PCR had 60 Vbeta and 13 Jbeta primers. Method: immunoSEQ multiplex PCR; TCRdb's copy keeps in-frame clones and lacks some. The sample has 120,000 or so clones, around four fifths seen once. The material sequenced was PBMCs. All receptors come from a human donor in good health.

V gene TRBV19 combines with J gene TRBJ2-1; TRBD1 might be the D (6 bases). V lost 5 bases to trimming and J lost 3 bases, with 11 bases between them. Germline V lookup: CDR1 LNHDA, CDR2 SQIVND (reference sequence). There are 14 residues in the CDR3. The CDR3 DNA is TGTGCCAGTAGTTCAGGGGCCAGCTACAATGAGCAGTTCTTC. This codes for CASSSGASYNEQFF.

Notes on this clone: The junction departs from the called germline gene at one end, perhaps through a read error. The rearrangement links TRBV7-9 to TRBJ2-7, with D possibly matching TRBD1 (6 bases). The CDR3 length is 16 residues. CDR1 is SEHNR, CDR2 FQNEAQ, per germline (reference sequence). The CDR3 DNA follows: TGTTCCAGCAGCTTTGGTCCGGGCAGGGGTCCCTACGAGCAGTACTTC. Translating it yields CSSSFGPGRGPYEQYF.

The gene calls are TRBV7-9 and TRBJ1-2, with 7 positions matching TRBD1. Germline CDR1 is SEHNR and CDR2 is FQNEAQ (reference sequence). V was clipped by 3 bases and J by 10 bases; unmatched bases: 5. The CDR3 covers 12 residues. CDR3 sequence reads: CASSFTGVDYTF. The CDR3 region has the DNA TGTGCCAGCAGCTTTACAGGGGTCGACTACACCTTC.

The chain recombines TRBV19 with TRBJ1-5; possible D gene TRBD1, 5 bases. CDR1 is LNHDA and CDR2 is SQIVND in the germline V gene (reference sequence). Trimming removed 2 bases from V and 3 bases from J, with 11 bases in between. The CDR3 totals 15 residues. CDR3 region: CASSIPGVPNQPQHF. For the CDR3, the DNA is TGTGCCAGTAGTATACCGGGGGTGCCCAATCAGCCCCAGCATTTT. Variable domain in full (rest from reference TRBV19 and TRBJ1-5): DGGITQSPKYLFRKEGQNVTLSCEQNLNHDAMYWYRQDPGQGLRLIYYSQIVNDFQKGDIAEGYSVSREKKESFPLTVTSAQKNPTAFYLCASSIPGVPNQPQHFGDGTRLSIL.